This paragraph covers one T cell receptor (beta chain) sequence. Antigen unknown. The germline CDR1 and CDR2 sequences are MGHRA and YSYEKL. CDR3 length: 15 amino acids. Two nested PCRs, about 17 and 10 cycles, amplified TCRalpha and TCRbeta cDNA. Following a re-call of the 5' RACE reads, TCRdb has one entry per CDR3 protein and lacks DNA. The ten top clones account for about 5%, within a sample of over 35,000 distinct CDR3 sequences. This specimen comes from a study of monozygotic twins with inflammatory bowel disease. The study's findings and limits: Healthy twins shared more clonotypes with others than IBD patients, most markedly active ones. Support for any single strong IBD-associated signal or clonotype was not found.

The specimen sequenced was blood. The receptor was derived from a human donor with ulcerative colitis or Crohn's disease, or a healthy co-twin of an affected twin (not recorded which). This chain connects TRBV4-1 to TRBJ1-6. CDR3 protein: CASSQDPIINSPLHF.